In this sample, the clone carrying this T cell receptor (beta chain) is large (0.1 to 1%). Its antigen is as yet unknown. Normal lung was sampled as far from the tumour as possible, at least 3 cm. The entry originates in a study of immune cell composition in non-small cell lung cancer. Across the whole study: Most cases were lung adenocarcinoma or squamous cell carcinoma. Notes on the study in general: Tumour TCR-beta clonality was not significantly tied to smoking pack-years. Approximately 73% of squamous and roughly 32% of adenocarcinoma cases had tumour-associated clones >0.5%. It was not proven that tumour-reactive clones equal dominant tumour-associated clones.

The CDR3 has 14 residues. With 7 bases clipped from V and 2 bases from J, the junction kept 8 bases outside the gene matches. Germline CDR1 reads SNHLY; CDR2 reads FYNNEI. Sequencing used immunoSEQ multiplex PCR; TCRdb keeps in-frame clones, though not all of them. In the table there are roughly 3,000 clones, about 83% of which are singletons. The receptor was isolated from a human donor with non-small cell lung cancer. The V gene is TRBV2, the J gene TRBJ2-7; 7 bases align to TRBD2. Sequencing was carried out using non-adjacent lung tissue. This CDR3 reads CASNPSGVPYEQYF. In nucleotides, the CDR3 is TGTGCCAGCAATCCGAGCGGGGTCCCCTACGAGCAGTACTTC. Filled out from reference TRBV2 and TRBJ2-7, the complete variable domain reads EPEVTQTPSHQVTQMGQEVILRCVPISNHLYFYWYRQILGQKVEFLVSFYNNEISEKSEIFDDQFSVERPDGSNFTLKIRSTKLEDSAMYFCASNPSGVPYEQYFGPGTRLTVT.